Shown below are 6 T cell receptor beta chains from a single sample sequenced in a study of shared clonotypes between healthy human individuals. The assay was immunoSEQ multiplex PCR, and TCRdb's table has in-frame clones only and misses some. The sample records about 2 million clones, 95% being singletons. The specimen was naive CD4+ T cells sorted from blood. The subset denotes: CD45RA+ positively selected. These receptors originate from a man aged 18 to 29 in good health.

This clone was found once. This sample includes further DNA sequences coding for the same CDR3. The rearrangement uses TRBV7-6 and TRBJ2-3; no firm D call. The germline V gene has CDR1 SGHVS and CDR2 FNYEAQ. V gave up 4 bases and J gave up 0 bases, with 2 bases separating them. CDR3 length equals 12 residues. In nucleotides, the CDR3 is TGTGCCAGCAGCTCTAGCACAGATACGCAGTATTTT. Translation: CASSSSTDTQYF.

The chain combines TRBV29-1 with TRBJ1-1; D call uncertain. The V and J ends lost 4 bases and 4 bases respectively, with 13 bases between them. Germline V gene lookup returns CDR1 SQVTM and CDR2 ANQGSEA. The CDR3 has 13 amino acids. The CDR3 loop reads CSVGRGGSTEAFF. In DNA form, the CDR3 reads TGCAGCGTTGGGCGGGGTGGGAGCACTGAAGCTTTCTTT.

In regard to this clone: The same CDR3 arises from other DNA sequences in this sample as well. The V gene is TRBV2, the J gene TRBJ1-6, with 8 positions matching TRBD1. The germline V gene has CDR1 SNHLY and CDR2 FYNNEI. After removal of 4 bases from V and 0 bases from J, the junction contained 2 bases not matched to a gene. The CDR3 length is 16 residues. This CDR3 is CASSGQGSSYNSPLHF. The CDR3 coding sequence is TGTGCCAGCAGTGGACAGGGGAGCTCCTATAATTCACCCCTCCACTTT.

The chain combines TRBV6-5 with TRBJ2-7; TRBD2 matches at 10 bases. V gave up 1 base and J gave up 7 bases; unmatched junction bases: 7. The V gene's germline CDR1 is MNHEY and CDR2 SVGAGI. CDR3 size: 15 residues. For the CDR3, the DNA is TGTGCCAGCAGTTACTTCGGACTAGCGGCGAGGGAGCAGTACTTC. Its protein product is CASSYFGLAAREQYF.

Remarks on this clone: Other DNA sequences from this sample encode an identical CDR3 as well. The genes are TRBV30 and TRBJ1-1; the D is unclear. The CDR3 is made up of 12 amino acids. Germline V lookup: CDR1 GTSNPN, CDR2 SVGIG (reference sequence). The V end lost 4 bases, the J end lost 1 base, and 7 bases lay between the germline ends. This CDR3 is CAWTGGNTEAFF. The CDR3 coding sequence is TGTGCCTGGACAGGAGGGAACACTGAAGCTTTCTTT.

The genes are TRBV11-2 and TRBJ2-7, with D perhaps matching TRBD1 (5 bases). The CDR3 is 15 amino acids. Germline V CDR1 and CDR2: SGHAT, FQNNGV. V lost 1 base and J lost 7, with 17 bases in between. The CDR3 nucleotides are TGTGCCAGCAGCTTAGTAGCCCGGCAGGGTTCGGAGCAGTACTTC. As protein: CASSLVARQGSEQYF. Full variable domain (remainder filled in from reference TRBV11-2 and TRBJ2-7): EAGVAQSPRYKIIEKRQSVAFWCNPISGHATLYWYQQILGQGPKLLIQFQNNGVVDDSQLPKDRFSAERLKGVDSTLKIQPAKLEDSAVYLCASSLVARQGSEQYFGPGTRLTVT.